This T cell receptor (beta chain) stems from a study of blood T cell repertoires in COVID-19. Study details: Acute and convalescent COVID-19 samples came from the United States, Italy and Spain. T cells, B-cell-depleted T cells, or PBMCs supplied cDNA or gDNA.

The CDR3 spans 18 residues. As handled by the study authors: Amplification of reference gene primers was used by the study to estimate nucleated cell counts. The data were produced by immunoSEQ multiplex PCR, yet TCRdb's version contains in-frame clones alone and is incomplete. That table furnishes V, J and clone size, whereas the DNA furnished D and trimming. The data show more than 110,000 clones, with over 75% seen just once and under 3% held by the top ten. The sample comprised peripheral blood. This clonotype was sampled from a man aged 50 to 60 with acute or convalescent COVID-19. The J gene is TRBJ1-2, the V gene TRBV21-1; the table's D call TRBD1 went unverified against the DNA. TRBV21-1 is described as a pseudogene. CDR3 protein: CASSKDGTGPLDYYGYTF. CDR3 bases: TGTGCCAGCAGCAAAGACGGAACAGGGCCTCTAGACTACTATGGCTACACCTTC.